Below, 22 T cell receptor beta chains from the same sample are listed, as sequenced in a study of CD8 T cells in Susac syndrome. The RNA input was roughly 0.45 to 1 ug, and it was reverse transcribed with random hexamers. TCRdb re-called the immunoSEQ multiplex PCR reads with MiXCR, one entry per CDR3 protein. The repertoire holds roughly 100,000 distinct CDR3 sequences, with around 94% as singletons. What was sequenced was CD8+ T cells from PBMCs. The receptors shown here come from a human donor with Susac syndrome.

This chain links TRBV5-1 with TRBJ1-4; D ambiguous. The length of the CDR3 is 16 residues. Germline values: CDR1 SGHRS, CDR2 YFSETQ. V lost 0 bases to trimming and J lost 0 bases, with 9 bases between them. CDR3 in DNA: TGCGCCAGCAGCTTGGGAGGGCTTTCAACTAATGAAAAACTGTTTTTT. Translation: CASSLGGLSTNEKLFF.

Notes on this clonotype: This is likely a read error, given that the CDR3 carries no conserved phenylalanine or tryptophan at its end. The chain has TRBV12-3 or TRBV12-4 and TRBJ1-6; the D is unclear. V was clipped by 8 bases and J by 4 bases, with 12 bases between them. This CDR3 is built from 14 residues. In DNA form, the CDR3 reads TGTGCCAGCCGCGGGCAGAGTTATAATTCACCCCTCCACTCT. Translation: CASRGQSYNSPLHS.

With respect to this clonotype: Germline is not matched at one junction end, which may reflect a read error. V gene TRBV12-3 or TRBV12-4 combines with J gene TRBJ1-1, with D unresolved. The CDR3 sequence is 15 residues long. The CDR3 loop is CASSLGRTTDTEASF. The DNA of the CDR3 is TGTGCCAGCTCCTTGGGCAGAACCACTGACACTGAAGCTTCCTTT.

The chain links TRBV20-1 to TRBJ1-1, with unresolved D. The germline CDR1 and CDR2 sequences are DFQATT and SNEGSKA (reference sequence). The CDR3 has 14 amino acids. Trimming stripped 0 bases from V and 0 bases from J, with 8 bases between. In DNA, the CDR3 is TGCAGTGCTAGAGATGGTGGCCTGAACACTGAAGCTTTCTTT. Encoded protein: CSARDGGLNTEAFF.

This rearrangement joins TRBV6-1 to TRBJ2-3; no reliable D call. V lost 5 bases to trimming and J lost 2 bases, with 14 bases between them. The CDR3 loop spans 15 amino acids. Germline assignment: CDR1 MNHNS and CDR2 SASEGT. The CDR3 DNA is TGTGCCAGCAGTTTACAGCCGCGGAACACAGATACGCAGTATTTT. Protein product: CASSLQPRNTDTQYF.

The chain is built from TRBV4-2 and TRBJ1-6; D gene unclear. The germline CDR1 and CDR2 sequences are LGHNA and YNFKEQ. This CDR3 has 11 residues. V was clipped by 0 bases and J by 15 bases, with 6 bases between them. CDR3 sequence: CASSQERGLHF. The CDR3 coding sequence is TGTGCCAGCAGCCAAGAGCGAGGCCTCCACTTT.

This rearrangement joins TRBV5-4 to TRBJ1-2, with D uncertain. Germline values: CDR1 SGHNT, CDR2 YYREEE (reference sequence). CDR3 length: 13 residues. Trimming removed 4 bases at V and 2 bases at J, with 9 bases between. CDR3: CASSTGENYGYTF. The CDR3 bases are TGTGCCAGCAGCACCGGAGAAAACTATGGCTACACCTTC.

The rearrangement uses TRBV6-1 and TRBJ2-5; the match to TRBD2 covers 8 bases. CDR3 size: 14 residues. With 7 bases clipped from V and 2 bases from J, the junction kept 6 bases outside the gene matches. Germline V CDR1 and CDR2: MNHNS, SASEGT. CDR3 DNA sequence: TGTGCCAGCACTGGACTAGCCGAACAAGAGACCCAGTACTTC. It encodes CASTGLAEQETQYF.

The V and J genes are TRBV4-1 and TRBJ1-5; D unresolved. V was trimmed by 4 bases and J by 7 bases, leaving 11 bases between them. Germline values: CDR1 MGHRA, CDR2 YSYEKL. The length of the CDR3 is 13 residues. The CDR3 here is CASSLLPGQPQHF. CDR3 bases: TGCGCCAGCAGCCTTCTTCCCGGACAGCCCCAGCATTTT.

This chain connects TRBV3-1 to TRBJ1-6; D unresolved. Germline V gene data show CDR1 as LGHDT and CDR2 as YNNKEL (reference sequence). V gave up 0 bases and J gave up 7 bases, with 10 bases separating them. CDR3 length equals 15 residues. The CDR3: CASSQEAGLNSPLHF. The DNA for the CDR3 is TGTGCCAGCAGCCAAGAGGCGGGGTTGAATTCACCCCTCCACTTT. The full variable domain, in which reference TRBV3-1 and TRBJ1-6 provide the parts outside the CDR3, is DTAVSQTPKYLVTQMGNDKSIKCEQNLGHDTMYWYKQDSKKFLKIMFSYNNKELIINETVPNRFSPKSPDKAHLNLHINSLELGDSAVYFCASSQEAGLNSPLHFGNGTRLTVT.

The genes are TRBV20-1 and TRBJ2-1; 10 bases agree with TRBD2. The CDR3 spans 15 residues. With V trimmed by 6 bases and J by 4 bases, 9 bases remained unmatched. Looked up from germline, CDR1 is DFQATT and CDR2 is SNEGSKA (reference sequence). CDR3 region: CSAKIAGGPYNEQFF. The CDR3 coding sequence is TGCAGTGCCAAAATAGCGGGGGGACCATACAATGAGCAGTTCTTC.

V and J are TRBV9 and TRBJ2-3; TRBD2 aligns across 10 bases. The CDR3 runs 17 residues. V lost 4 bases, J lost 2 bases, and 10 bases stayed unmatched. Per germline, CDR1 SGDLS and CDR2 YYNGEE. DNA for the CDR3: TGTGCCAGCAGCCCTTGGGCGAGCGGGGGGGCCACAGATACGCAGTATTTT. Its translation is CASSPWASGGATDTQYF.

The chain employs TRBV12-3 or TRBV12-4 and TRBJ1-1, with D maybe TRBD1 (5 bases). The length of the CDR3 is 14 residues. V lost 4 bases and J 4 bases, leaving 13 bases between the germline ends. The CDR3 nucleotides read TGTGCCAGCAGTTGGGACGAAAGGGGCACTGAAGCTTTCTTT. Translated, it gives CASSWDERGTEAFF.

This rearrangement joins TRBV27 to TRBJ1-2; 7 nucleotides match TRBD1. J lost 5 bases, V lost 3 bases, and 9 bases had no gene match. The CDR3 is 15 amino acids. Germline-derived CDR1 and CDR2 are MNHEY and SMNVEV (reference sequence). The CDR3 nucleotides are TGTGCCAGCAGTTTGCAGCGGGACAGCGTGTATGGCTACACCTTC. This translates into CASSLQRDSVYGYTF.

The CDR3: CSATGQGSNEQFF. The CDR3, as DNA: TGCAGTGCCACGGGACAGGGGAGTAATGAGCAGTTCTTC. J is TRBJ2-1 and V is TRBV20-1, with 10 nucleotides matching TRBD1. This CDR3 comprises 13 residues. The trim removed 6 bases at V and 7 bases at J, leaving 6 bases unmatched. CDR1 is DFQATT and CDR2 is SNEGSKA in the germline V gene (reference sequence).

V usage is TRBV9 and J usage is TRBJ1-1; D unclear. In germline, CDR1 is SGDLS, CDR2 YYNGEE. The CDR3 is made up of 12 amino acids. V was trimmed by 5 bases and J by 4 bases, leaving 9 bases between them. This CDR3 is CASSPVGTEAFF. CDR3 sequence (DNA): TGTGCCAGCAGTCCGGTTGGCACTGAAGCTTTCTTT. The full variable domain, in which reference TRBV9 and TRBJ1-1 provide the parts outside the CDR3, is DSGVTQTPKHLITATGQRVTLRCSPRSGDLSVYWYQQSLDQGLQFLIQYYNGEERAKGNILERFSAQQFPDLHSELNLSSLELGDSALYFCASSPVGTEAFFGQGTRLTVV.

The V and J genes are TRBV2 and TRBJ2-7; D is uncertain. The germline V gene encodes CDR1 SNHLY and CDR2 FYNNEI. This CDR3 region has 11 residues. The ends were cut back, 5 bases at V and 7 bases at J, with 9 bases in the middle. The CDR3 coding sequence is TGTGCCAGCAGTCCTACAAGGGAGCAGTACTTC. This gives the protein CASSPTREQYF.

This chain uses TRBV12-3 or TRBV12-4 with TRBJ1-1; the match to TRBD1 covers 8 bases. V dropped 1 base and J dropped 3; count of bases not matched to a gene: 1. This CDR3 spans 14 amino acids. The CDR3 protein is CASSLGQGYTEAFF. The CDR3 nucleotides are TGTGCCAGCAGTTTAGGACAGGGGTACACTGAAGCTTTCTTT.

This clonotype was observed a handful of times. The junction differs from germline at one of its ends, possibly a read error. The chain is built from TRBV29-1 and TRBJ2-7; TRBD1 is a possible D gene (6 bases). The CDR3 extends over 13 amino acids. Germline values: CDR1 SQVTM, CDR2 ANQGSEA. The CDR3 coding sequence is TGCAGCGTTGGCGTGGCAGGGGCTTGGGAGCAGTACTTT. Its protein product is CSVGVAGAWEQYF.

The gene calls are TRBV3-1 and TRBJ2-7; 9 nucleotides align to TRBD1. The CDR3 length is 13 residues. The V and J ends lost 3 bases and 5 bases, in that order; junction bases with no gene match: 2. Germline V CDR1 and CDR2: LGHDT, YNNKEL (reference sequence). This CDR3 is CASSQDRGHEQYF. DNA for the CDR3: TGTGCCAGCAGCCAGGACAGGGGTCACGAGCAGTACTTC.

The chain carries TRBV14 and TRBJ2-7; 10 bases map to TRBD2. J was trimmed by 5 bases and V by 3 bases; bases with no gene match: 4. Per germline, CDR1 SGHDN and CDR2 FVKESK. The CDR3 loop spans 14 amino acids. In nucleotides, the CDR3 is TGTGCCAGCAGCCACGGGACTAGCGACCACGAGCAGTACTTC. Protein: CASSHGTSDHEQYF.

V gene TRBV7-9 combines with J gene TRBJ2-5, with 8 positions matching TRBD1. This CDR3 comprises 15 residues. CDR1 is SEHNR, CDR2 FQNEAQ, per germline (reference sequence). Unmatched junction bases numbered 6, after V lost 6 bases and J lost 0 bases. CDR3 in DNA: TGTGCCAGCAGGGCGGACAGGGATTACCAAGAGACCCAGTACTTC. Protein product: CASRADRDYQETQYF.